The 3 T cell receptor beta chains given below trace back to one sample, sequenced in a study of cytomegalovirus exposure and HLA in healthy donors (dated by TCRdb to 2015 to 2018). Receptors were amplified or captured by the immunoSEQ multiplex PCR assay. Held by TCRdb, this immuneACCESS table contains in-frame sequences only and omits some clones. Under half of the omission traces to an unresolved V gene where checked; the cause of the rest is unknown. For this sample there are roughly 190,000 clones; around 86% appear just once. Over 1.1% of the sample is held by the ten biggest clonotypes. The source material was PBMCs. Receptor source: a woman between 18 and 30 years old in good health and CMV-seronegative.

The gene calls are TRBV15 and TRBJ2-5, with 8 bases that match TRBD1. This CDR3 comprises 15 residues. Germline V lookup: CDR1 LNHNV, CDR2 YYDKDF (reference sequence). The ends lost 1 base at V and 0 bases at J; junction bases unmatched: 1. CDR3 sequence: CATSRGQGYQETQYF. The CDR3 bases are TGTGCCACCAGCAGAGGACAGGGGTACCAAGAGACCCAGTACTTC.

The chain is built from TRBV6-1 and TRBJ1-5; tentatively, D is TRBD1 (5 bases). The CDR3 spans 15 residues. Germline assignment: CDR1 MNHNS and CDR2 SASEGT. The V end lost 2 bases, the J end lost 5 bases, and 13 bases lay between the germline ends. The CDR3 loop reads CASSEQGLSYQPQHF. The CDR3 DNA reads as TGTGCCAGCAGTGAACAGGGATTGAGTTATCAGCCCCAGCATTTT.

The chain uses TRBV9 and TRBJ2-1; D might be TRBD2 (6 bases). The CDR3 extends over 16 amino acids. Germline values: CDR1 SGDLS, CDR2 YYNGEE. Deletions cut 2 bases from V and 1 base from J, with 13 bases between. This CDR3 is CASSVLGGGSYNEQFF. The CDR3 DNA follows: TGTGCCAGCAGCGTTTTGGGGGGTGGTTCCTACAATGAGCAGTTCTTC.